The 2 T cell receptor beta chains reported below all come from one sample, sequenced in a study of blood T cells in healthy people across ages. PCR was performed a second time for 7 to 11 cycles using a sample-barcoded 5' primer and a J-beta primer mix. TCRdb re-derived calls from the 5' RACE reads in MiXCR, one entry per CDR3 protein. This sample has 750,000 to 950,000 distinct CDR3 sequences, with around half found just once. The sequenced sample consisted of blood. These receptor sequences come from a man aged 80 or over in good health.

This chain uses TRBV9 with TRBJ2-5; perhaps TRBD1 as D (7 bases). The CDR3 extends over 15 amino acids. V was cut by 2 bases and J by 4 bases, with 15 bases left in between. Germline V gene lookup returns CDR1 SGDLS and CDR2 YYNGEE. This chain's CDR3 is CASSVEGAKGETQYF. As DNA, the CDR3 is TGTGCCAGCAGCGTGGAGGGGGCGAAAGGAGAGACCCAGTACTTC.

The CDR3 coding sequence is TGTGCCAGCAGTTTGTCTCTAGCGGGTAACTCCTACGAGCAGTACTTC. Amino acid sequence: CASSLSLAGNSYEQYF. The chain couples TRBV12-3 or TRBV12-4 to TRBJ2-7, with 8 nucleotides matching TRBD2. This CDR3 spans 16 amino acids. After removal of 3 bases from V and 0 bases from J, the junction contained 7 bases not matched to a gene.